What follows are 28 T cell receptor beta chains derived from one specimen sequenced in a study of response to subunit inactivated influenza vaccine. TCRdb re-called the RT-PCR reads through MiXCR, storing one row per CDR3 protein. The sample records approximately 500,000 distinct CDR3 sequences, over 10% being singletons. Sample: PBMCs from blood, taken 40 to 50 days after vaccination. The source of these receptors is a man aged 45-60 years who received an inactivated influenza vaccine.

This clonotype was observed a few times. This chain joins TRBV29-1 and TRBJ2-2, with D unresolved. This CDR3 spans 14 amino acids. Germline lookup yields CDR1 SQVTM and CDR2 ANQGSEA. V shed 4 bases and J shed 0 bases, with 9 bases lying between them. CDR3 residues: CSVGRSANTGELFF. The CDR3 DNA sequence: TGCAGCGTTGGAAGGTCCGCGAACACCGGGGAGCTGTTTTTT.

The chain couples TRBV7-2 to TRBJ2-4; tentatively, D is TRBD1 (5 bases). The CDR3 extends over 15 amino acids. The germline V gene has CDR1 SGHTA and CDR2 FQGNSA. V shed 1 base and J shed 4 bases, with 11 bases lying between them. CDR3: CASSLGSSGKNIQYF. The DNA of the CDR3 is TGTGCCAGCAGCTTAGGATCATCAGGGAAAAACATTCAGTACTTC. The full variable domain, with the rest looked up from reference TRBV7-2 and TRBJ2-4, is GAGVSQSPSNKVTEKGKDVELRCDPISGHTALYWYRQSLGQGLEFLIYFQGNSAPDKSGLPSDRFSAERTGGSVSTLTIQRTQQEDSAVYLCASSLGSSGKNIQYFGAGTRLSVL.

The rearrangement joins TRBV6-2 or TRBV6-3 to TRBJ2-2, with 10 bases aligning to TRBD2. Trimming cost V 4 bases and J 6 bases; bases outside gene matches: 5. The CDR3 is made up of 15 amino acids. Germline CDR1 reads MNHEY; CDR2 reads SVGEGT. The CDR3 DNA sequence: TGTGCCAGCAGTTGGACTAGCGGAGACGCCGGGGAGCTGTTTTTT. Protein sequence: CASSWTSGDAGELFF.

Concerning this clonotype itself: A read error may account for a junction end that differs from germline. The rearrangement uses TRBV12-3 or TRBV12-4 and TRBJ1-1; D is undetermined. CDR3 size: 12 residues. CDR3 sequence reads: CGSRLGANEAFF. As DNA, the CDR3 is TGTGGCAGCAGGTTGGGAGCCAACGAAGCTTTCTTT.

As concerns this clonotype: A read error may produce the germline difference seen at one junction end. The chain links TRBV5-6 to TRBJ2-6, with 10 bases matching TRBD1. CDR1 and CDR2 (germline): SGHDT, YYEEEE. The CDR3 contains 16 residues. Here the CDR3 reads CTSSRQGAGGANVLTF. CDR3 bases: TGTACCAGCAGCCGACAGGGGGCAGGGGGGGCCAACGTCCTGACTTTC.

This clonotype was detected a few times. The chain has TRBV6-6 and TRBJ2-7; a weak D match, TRBD1 (6 bases). CDR1 and CDR2 from the germline V gene are MNHNY and SVGAGI (reference sequence). The CDR3 is 13 residues long. CDR3 nucleotides: TGTGCCAGCAGTCACTCAGGACAGCCTCCCGTTTGGGTC. Amino acids: CASSHSGQPPVWV.

The sample holds a few counts of this clonotype. V usage is TRBV5-1 and J usage is TRBJ2-3; TRBD2 agrees at 7 bases. The junction had 7 bases not matched to a gene; V was cut back by 4 bases and J by 2 bases. The CDR3 has 15 residues. Germline V CDR1 and CDR2: SGHRS, YFSETQ. The CDR3 nucleotides are TGCGCCAGCAGCCCCGGGACTACATTCACAGATACGCAGTATTTT. This gives the protein CASSPGTTFTDTQYF.

The V gene is TRBV12-3 or TRBV12-4, the J gene TRBJ1-2; 8 nucleotides agree with TRBD1. CDR3 length: 15 amino acids. The V gene end was trimmed by 5 bases and the J gene end by 1 base; junction bases not matched to a gene: 6. The CDR3 DNA reads as TGTGCCAGCAGTGAGACAGGGGTCCTTAACTATGGCTACACCTTC. This gives the protein CASSETGVLNYGYTF.

This clonotype was seen more than once but under ten times. The CDR3 sequence is CASDMVASGIGDTQYF. For the CDR3, the DNA is TGTGCCAGCGATATGGTTGCTAGCGGGATAGGGGATACGCAGTATTTT. This chain connects TRBV13 to TRBJ2-3, with 9 bases fitting TRBD2. The CDR3 runs 16 residues. Per the germline V gene, CDR1 is PRHDT and CDR2 is FYEKMQ (reference sequence). The ends lost 8 bases at V and 6 bases at J; junction bases unmatched: 15.

This clonotype was detected a few times. V usage is TRBV6-2 or TRBV6-3 and J usage is TRBJ1-1, with D possibly TRBD1 on 5 matching bases. Trimming shortened V by 8 bases and J by 3 bases, and 16 bases separated the two germline ends. This CDR3 spans 14 amino acids. Germline values: CDR1 MNHEY, CDR2 SVGEGT. CDR3 nucleotide sequence: TGTGCCAGCTGTTCTGGGGGGGTGTACACTGAAGCTTTCTTT. Translation gives CASCSGGVYTEAFF.

The rearrangement links TRBV9 to TRBJ2-2; 9 nucleotides agree with TRBD2. The J segment lost 5 bases and the V segment lost 2 bases, leaving 7 bases of the junction unmatched. The germline V gene has CDR1 SGDLS and CDR2 YYNGEE. CDR3 size: 16 residues. The CDR3 reads CASSVSGLAFTGELFF. The CDR3 DNA reads as TGTGCCAGCAGCGTTTCAGGACTAGCGTTTACCGGGGAGCTGTTTTTT.

This clonotype showed up just a few times. This chain links TRBV5-4 with TRBJ2-3, with D perhaps matching TRBD2 (6 bases). The V gene's germline CDR1 is SGHNT and CDR2 YYREEE (reference sequence). With 0 bases removed from V and 1 base from J, the gap between germline ends came to 12 bases. This CDR3 contains 16 residues. CDR3 sequence reads: CASSLGFGGGTDTQYF. The CDR3 DNA follows: TGTGCCAGCAGCTTGGGGTTCGGCGGGGGCACAGATACGCAGTATTTT.

There are many counts of this clonotype. The rearrangement uses TRBV5-1 and TRBJ2-7; TRBD1 matches at 8 bases. Per germline, CDR1 SGHRS and CDR2 YFSETQ. The junction had 4 bases not matched to a gene; V was cut back by 2 bases and J by 0 bases. This CDR3 is built from 15 residues. The CDR3, as DNA: TGCGCCAGCAGCTTTGACGGGACAGGCTCCTACGAGCAGTACTTC. Encoded protein: CASSFDGTGSYEQYF.

In its sample, this clonotype was seen a few times. The rearrangement joins TRBV12-3 or TRBV12-4 to TRBJ2-4; D remains ambiguous. V lost 3 bases and J lost 5, with 8 bases in between. The CDR3 spans 13 residues. CDR3 sequence: CASSFHSQNIQYF. In DNA form, the CDR3 reads TGTGCCAGCAGTTTTCACAGCCAAAACATTCAGTACTTC.

The genes are TRBV6-5 and TRBJ1-2, with no clear D. Germline CDR1 and CDR2: MNHEY and SVGAGI. Trimming shortened V by 3 bases and J by 3 bases, and 8 bases separated the two germline ends. The CDR3 totals 13 residues. DNA for the CDR3: TGTGCCAGCAGTTATTTTCCTTACTATGGCTACACCTTC. This codes for CASSYFPYYGYTF.

Turning to this clonotype: This may arise from a read error, as a much more abundant clone is one base away. The V gene is TRBV5-1, the J gene TRBJ2-1; TRBD2 matches 10 bases. The CDR3 contains 16 residues. V dropped 0 bases and J dropped 9; count of bases not matched to a gene: 9. CDR1 is SGHRS and CDR2 is YFSETQ in the germline V gene. The CDR3 spells CASSLGTSGAWAEQFF. The CDR3 DNA sequence: TGCGCCAGCAGCTTGGGGACTAGCGGAGCTTGGGCTGAGCAGTTCTTC.

In this sample, this clonotype turned up many times. V is TRBV11-2 and J is TRBJ2-1; 10 positions agree with TRBD2. The germline gives CDR1 SGHAT, CDR2 FQNNGV. The trim removed 1 base at V and 4 bases at J, leaving 4 bases unmatched. The CDR3 consists of 16 residues. Here the CDR3 reads CASSLGPAGGYNEQFF. The CDR3 nucleotides are TGTGCCAGCAGCTTAGGTCCAGCGGGAGGGTACAATGAGCAGTTCTTC.

This clonotype was observed a few times. The gene calls are TRBV6-5 and TRBJ2-2; TRBD2 aligns across 7 bases. In germline, CDR1 is MNHEY, CDR2 SVGAGI. V trimming: 0 bases; J trimming: 4 bases; junction bases outside the gene matches: 2. This CDR3 is built from 15 residues. The CDR3 protein is CASSYSASGTGELFF. The CDR3 DNA follows: TGTGCCAGCAGTTACTCGGCTAGCGGCACCGGGGAGCTGTTTTTT.

This clonotype was counted a few times. The gene calls are TRBV3-1 and TRBJ2-1, with 8 nucleotides matching TRBD2. The CDR3 is 16 amino acids. V was clipped by 1 base and J by 0 bases; unmatched bases: 2. Per germline, CDR1 LGHDT and CDR2 YNNKEL (reference sequence). The CDR3 nucleotides are TGTGCCAGCAGCCAAGGGGGACTAGTCTCCTACAATGAGCAGTTCTTC. Translated, it gives CASSQGGLVSYNEQFF.

In this sample, this clonotype turned up a few times. The chain uses TRBV11-2 and TRBJ2-3; 7 bases line up with TRBD1. The V and J ends lost 4 bases and 8 bases, in that order; junction bases with no gene match: 24. The CDR3 covers 19 residues. The germline gives CDR1 SGHAT, CDR2 FQNNGV. CDR3 sequence (DNA): TGTGCCAGCAGCTACATTTCCGCACGGGACAGTTCGTCTTTGGGTACGCAGTATTTT. As protein: CASSYISARDSSSLGTQYF.

This clonotype was detected only a few times. The chain uses TRBV5-1 and TRBJ2-7; D is undetermined. This CDR3 contains 14 residues. Germline values: CDR1 SGHRS, CDR2 YFSETQ. V lost 0 bases, J lost 1 base, and 8 bases lay in between. In DNA, the CDR3 is TGCGCCAGCAGCTTGGACCACACATCCTACGAGCAGTACTTC. It specifies CASSLDHTSYEQYF. The full variable domain, rest sourced from reference TRBV5-1 and TRBJ2-7, is KAGVTQTPRYLIKTRGQQVTLSCSPISGHRSVSWYQQTPGQGLQFLFEYFSETQRNKGNFPGRFSGRQFSNSRSEMNVSTLELGDSALYLCASSLDHTSYEQYFGPGTRLTVT.

The sample holds many counts of this clonotype. The rearrangement uses TRBV20-1 and TRBJ2-7; 8 bases align to TRBD2. The ends lost 6 bases at V and 3 bases at J; junction bases unmatched: 13. Germline V CDR1 and CDR2: DFQATT, SNEGSKA (reference sequence). CDR3 size: 15 residues. CDR3 sequence (DNA): TGCAGTGCCAACGAATTCTTAGCGGGATTCTACGAGCAGTACTTC. This translates into CSANEFLAGFYEQYF.

The sample holds many counts of this clonotype. The CDR3 bases are TGCGCCAGCAGCTTGGACGGTAGCACAGATACGCAGTATTTT. Translating it yields CASSLDGSTDTQYF. This sequence joins TRBV5-1 and TRBJ2-3; no firm D call. V dropped 0 bases and J dropped 0 bases, with 5 bases sitting between them. CDR1 is SGHRS, CDR2 YFSETQ, per germline. CDR3 length equals 14 residues.

This chain uses TRBV25-1 with TRBJ2-2; TRBD2 is a possible D gene (6 bases). The germline V gene has CDR1 MGHDK and CDR2 SYGVNS. Trimming removed 3 bases at V and 4 bases at J, with 15 bases between. This CDR3 is built from 16 residues. The CDR3 DNA follows: TGTGCCAGCAGTGAGGGAGGCAGGGTGCCCACCGGGGAGCTGTTTTTT. Translating gives CASSEGGRVPTGELFF.

The chain has TRBV20-1 and TRBJ2-1; a possible D gene is TRBD2 (6 bases). This CDR3 has 14 amino acids. V was trimmed by 3 bases and J by 2 bases, leaving 11 bases between them. Germline V gene data show CDR1 as DFQATT and CDR2 as SNEGSKA (reference sequence). The CDR3 region is CSASVAVAYNEQFF. The CDR3 DNA follows: TGCAGTGCTAGTGTAGCGGTGGCCTACAATGAGCAGTTCTTC.

The chain links TRBV10-3 to TRBJ1-4; D call uncertain. CDR1 and CDR2 (germline): ENHRY, SYGVKD. The CDR3 totals 15 residues. V shed 10 bases and J shed 0 bases, with 15 bases lying between them. CDR3: CATGNNGATNEKLFF. Written as DNA, the CDR3 is TGTGCCACTGGCAACAATGGGGCAACTAATGAAAAACTGTTTTTT.

This clonotype was observed a few times. CDR3: CASSQTGRAQPQHF. For the CDR3, the DNA is TGTGCCAGCAGCCAAACGGGCAGGGCTCAGCCCCAGCATTTT. The rearrangement links TRBV4-2 to TRBJ1-5, with D perhaps matching TRBD1 (5 bases). Germline assignment: CDR1 LGHNA and CDR2 YNFKEQ. V lost 2 bases and J lost 6, with 11 bases in between. The CDR3 loop spans 14 amino acids.

CDR3 sequence (DNA): TGTGCCAGCAGCCAGCAGAGTCTCACAGATACGCAGTATTTT. It yields the protein CASSQQSLTDTQYF. The chain has TRBV28 and TRBJ2-3; D is ambiguous. CDR3 size: 14 residues. V was shortened by 6 bases and J by 2 bases, with 12 bases between the two germline ends. Germline V gives CDR1 MDHEN, CDR2 SYDVKM.